These 21 T cell receptor beta chains came from one sample sequenced in a study of blood T cells in healthy people across ages. A J-beta primer mix and a sample-barcoded 5' primer were used in a second PCR of about 7 to 12 cycles. Each CDR3 protein gets one entry after TCRdb re-called the 5' RACE reads with MiXCR. The table has about 620,000 distinct CDR3 sequences, 21% seen once. The sequencing sample was made of blood. The receptor source for this set is a man in his 70s in good health.

This clonotype turned up a few times. The rearrangement joins TRBV2 to TRBJ2-1; no clear D gene. Germline V gene data show CDR1 as SNHLY and CDR2 as FYNNEI. Trimming took off 4 bases at V and 0 bases at J, with 7 bases between the two ends. The CDR3 extends over 14 amino acids. The CDR3 sequence: CASSVESSYNEQFF. For the CDR3, the DNA is TGTGCCAGCAGTGTCGAGAGCTCCTACAATGAGCAGTTCTTC.

This sequence joins TRBV20-1 and TRBJ2-1; D is possibly TRBD2 (6 bases). The J call may be mistaken, given a closer DNA end match to TRBJ2-5. The length of the CDR3 is 13 residues. Germline CDR1 reads DFQATT; CDR2 reads SNEGSKA (reference sequence). The DNA of the CDR3 is TGCAGTGCTAGCGGTGGGGGGATAGAGACCCAGTACTTC. Residues: CSASGGGIETQYF.

The chain couples TRBV5-1 to TRBJ1-1; D uncertain. V was clipped by 1 base and J by 6 bases, with 7 bases between them. The germline V gene has CDR1 SGHRS and CDR2 YFSETQ. The CDR3 consists of 12 residues. The CDR3 spells CASSLSDSEAFF. The CDR3 DNA reads as TGCGCCAGCAGCTTGAGCGACTCTGAAGCTTTCTTT. Full variable domain (outside the CDR3, taken from reference TRBV5-1 and TRBJ1-1): KAGVTQTPRYLIKTRGQQVTLSCSPISGHRSVSWYQQTPGQGLQFLFEYFSETQRNKGNFPGRFSGRQFSNSRSEMNVSTLELGDSALYLCASSLSDSEAFFGQGTRLTVV.

The chain uses TRBV6-5 and TRBJ1-1; TRBD1 matches 7 bases. V trimming: 1 base; J trimming: 6 bases; junction bases outside the gene matches: 5. The germline V gene encodes CDR1 MNHEY and CDR2 SVGAGI. CDR3 length: 14 amino acids. This CDR3 reads CASSYYRGEPEAFF. The CDR3 nucleotides read TGTGCCAGCAGTTACTACAGGGGCGAGCCTGAAGCTTTCTTT.

This clonotype was counted a few times. The chain combines TRBV12-3 or TRBV12-4 with TRBJ1-2, with no clear D. The germline V and J ends were trimmed by 5 bases and 5 bases, with 6 bases remaining between them. The CDR3 loop spans 11 amino acids. The CDR3 region has the DNA TGTGCCAGCAGTCAGCGTTATGGCTACACCTTC. Its translation: CASSQRYGYTF.

This clonotype was recorded a few times. The J gene is TRBJ1-2, the V gene TRBV6-6; TRBD1 is a possible D gene (6 bases). Trimming left V 4 bases short and J 4 bases short, with 16 bases between. Germline assignment: CDR1 MNHNY and CDR2 SVGAGI (reference sequence). The CDR3 has 15 residues. CDR3 DNA: TGTGCCAGCAGTTTCTCATCAGGGGAGATCTATGGCTACACCTTC. It specifies CASSFSSGEIYGYTF.

The chain recombines TRBV5-5 with TRBJ2-5; maybe TRBD1 (6 bases). Per the germline V gene, CDR1 is SGHKS and CDR2 is YYEKEE (reference sequence). Trimming pared 4 bases from V and 2 bases from J, leaving 12 bases between. CDR3 length equals 14 residues. The chain's CDR3 is CASSRNRAQETQYF. As DNA, the CDR3 is TGTGCCAGCAGCCGGAACAGGGCACAAGAGACCCAGTACTTC.

V and J are TRBV12-3 or TRBV12-4 and TRBJ2-5; 9 bases fit TRBD2. This CDR3 has 13 amino acids. Trimming took 6 bases from V and 4 from J; bases not matched to a gene: 3. The CDR3 loop reads CASRISGGETQYF. As DNA, the CDR3 is TGTGCCAGCAGGATTAGCGGGGGAGAGACCCAGTACTTC.

V is TRBV12-3 or TRBV12-4 and J is TRBJ2-1, with TRBD2 matching 7 bases. V shed 5 bases and J 5 bases; nucleotides not matched to a gene: 3. This CDR3 contains 13 residues. CDR3 bases: TGTGCCAGCAGTGCCCGGGAGGACAATGAGCAGTTCTTC. It specifies CASSAREDNEQFF.

The V gene is TRBV20-1, the J gene TRBJ1-1; tentative D call: TRBD1 (5 bases). There are 13 residues in the CDR3. Germline CDR1 reads DFQATT; CDR2 reads SNEGSKA (reference sequence). V shed 6 bases and J shed 5 bases, with 16 bases lying between them. In DNA form, the CDR3 reads TGCAGTGCCACACCCGGGGGTAGAACTGAAGCTTTCTTT. This translates into CSATPGGRTEAFF.

This clonotype was seen only a few times. The rearrangement links TRBV24-1 to TRBJ2-3; D possibly corresponds to TRBD1 (5 bases). CDR1 is KGHDR, CDR2 SFDVKD, per germline. This CDR3 contains 14 residues. V lost 7 bases, J lost 1 base, and 11 bases lay in between. The CDR3: CATSSPGRTDTQYF. The CDR3 coding sequence is TGTGCCACCAGCTCTCCAGGGCGCACAGATACGCAGTATTTT.

The rearrangement uses TRBV5-6 and TRBJ2-2; no reliable D call. This CDR3 has 16 residues. Germline values: CDR1 SGHDT, CDR2 YYEEEE. Between the trimmed V and J ends, which lost 0 bases and 4 bases, there was a span of 13 bases. CDR3 in amino acids: CASSLVRAVGTGELFF. The CDR3 coding sequence is TGTGCCAGCAGCTTGGTTCGGGCAGTCGGCACCGGGGAGCTGTTTTTT.

This chain joins TRBV2 and TRBJ1-4; 8 nucleotides agree with TRBD1. Trimming at V came to 8 bases and at J to 8 bases, leaving 7 bases not matched to a gene. CDR1 and CDR2 (germline): SNHLY, FYNNEI. The CDR3 spans 13 residues. The CDR3 DNA is TGTGCCAGCGGCAGGGGGCGCGCGGAAAAACTGTTTTTT. Translated, it gives CASGRGRAEKLFF. Based on the CDR3 plus reference TRBV2 and TRBJ1-4, the full variable domain is EPEVTQTPSHQVTQMGQEVILRCVPISNHLYFYWYRQILGQKVEFLVSFYNNEISEKSEIFDDQFSVERPDGSNFTLKIRSTKLEDSAMYFCASGRGRAEKLFFGSGTQLSVL.

This chain uses TRBV7-9 with TRBJ2-1, with TRBD2 matching 11 bases. Trimming at V came to 4 bases and at J to 5 bases, leaving 4 bases not matched to a gene. This CDR3 spans 15 amino acids. Germline loops: CDR1 SEHNR, CDR2 FQNEAQ (reference sequence). Here the CDR3 reads CASSSGLAADNEQFF. CDR3 sequence (DNA): TGTGCCAGCAGCTCGGGACTAGCGGCCGACAATGAGCAGTTCTTC.

The table lists this clonotype with many counts. This chain uses TRBV11-2 with TRBJ2-1, with 10 bases matching TRBD1. The V gene end was trimmed by 1 base and the J gene end by 7 bases; junction bases not matched to a gene: 1. Per the germline V gene, CDR1 is SGHAT and CDR2 is FQNNGV. The CDR3 runs to 14 residues. CDR3 sequence (DNA): TGTGCCAGCAGCTTAGGGACAGGGGGGAATGAGCAGTTCTTC. This encodes CASSLGTGGNEQFF.

This clonotype was counted only a few times. The V call is TRBV20-1, the J call TRBJ1-1; D ambiguous. V gave up 3 bases and J gave up 1 base, with 6 bases separating them. Germline-derived CDR1 and CDR2 are DFQATT and SNEGSKA (reference sequence). The CDR3 has 12 residues. The CDR3 nucleotides read TGCAGTGCTAGCCCGAAGAACACTGAAGCTTTCTTT. It is translated as CSASPKNTEAFF.

This clonotype came up a few times. The chain is built from TRBV27 and TRBJ1-4, with TRBD1 as a possible D gene (5 bases). V was shortened by 5 bases and J by 8 bases, with 15 bases between the two germline ends. CDR3 length: 14 amino acids. Germline-derived CDR1 and CDR2 are MNHEY and SMNVEV (reference sequence). The CDR3 nucleotides read TGTGCCAGCAGTACGGGGCCCAAAGGGGAAAAACTGTTTTTT. It encodes CASSTGPKGEKLFF.

This clonotype turned up a few times. Here the CDR3 reads CASSVNMGYEQYF. DNA for the CDR3: TGTGCCAGCAGCGTTAATATGGGATACGAGCAGTACTTC. The rearrangement links TRBV7-2 to TRBJ2-7; D unresolved. The CDR3 is 13 amino acids. The V gene lost 5 bases and the J gene lost 4 bases, with 12 bases spanning the gap. The germline CDR1 and CDR2 sequences are SGHTA and FQGNSA. Supplemented by reference TRBV7-2 and TRBJ2-7, the full variable domain reads GAGVSQSPSNKVTEKGKDVELRCDPISGHTALYWYRQSLGQGLEFLIYFQGNSAPDKSGLPSDRFSAERTGGSVSTLTIQRTQQEDSAVYLCASSVNMGYEQYFGPGTRLTVT.

This chain connects TRBV5-1 to TRBJ2-5, with 9 positions matching TRBD1. V dropped 3 bases and J dropped 5; count of bases not matched to a gene: 11. The germline V gene encodes CDR1 SGHRS and CDR2 YFSETQ. CDR3 size: 16 residues. CDR3 in DNA: TGCGCCAGCAGCTCCGCTCCACAGGGGGCCTCGGAGACCCAGTACTTC. Its protein product is CASSSAPQGASETQYF.

Many counts were recorded for this clonotype. The chain employs TRBV21-1 and TRBJ2-5; the table's D call, TRBD2, was not checked against the DNA. Matching the DNA end better, TRBJ2-1 makes the J call doubtful. TRBV21-1 is labeled a pseudogene. This CDR3 region has 16 residues. The CDR3 loop reads CASSKPGRESENEQFF. CDR3 nucleotides: TGTGCCAGCAGCAAACCAGGGCGGGAGTCTGAAAATGAGCAGTTCTTC.

V gene TRBV20-1 combines with J gene TRBJ2-7; perhaps TRBD2 as D (5 bases). V was pared by 1 base and J by 5 bases, with 18 bases between. The germline V gene encodes CDR1 DFQATT and CDR2 SNEGSKA (reference sequence). The CDR3 contains 15 residues. In DNA form, the CDR3 reads TGCAGTGCTAGAGCCACAGCGGCTTCGCAAGACGAGCAGTACTTC. This codes for CSARATAASQDEQYF.